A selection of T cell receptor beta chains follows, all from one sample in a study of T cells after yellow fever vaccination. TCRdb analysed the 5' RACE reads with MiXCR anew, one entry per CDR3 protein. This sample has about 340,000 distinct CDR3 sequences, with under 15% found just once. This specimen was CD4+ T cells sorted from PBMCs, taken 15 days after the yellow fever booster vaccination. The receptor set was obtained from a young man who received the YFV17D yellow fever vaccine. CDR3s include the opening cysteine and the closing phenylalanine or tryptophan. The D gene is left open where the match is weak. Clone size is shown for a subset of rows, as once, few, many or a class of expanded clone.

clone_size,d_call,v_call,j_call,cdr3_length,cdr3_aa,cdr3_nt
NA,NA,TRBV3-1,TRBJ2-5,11,CASRLLETQYF,TGTGCCAGCAGGTTGTTGGAGACCCAGTACTTC
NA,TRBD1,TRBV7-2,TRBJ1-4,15,CASSLVSGGDEKLFF,TGTGCCAGCAGCTTAGTTTCAGGGGGAGATGAAAAACTGTTTTTT
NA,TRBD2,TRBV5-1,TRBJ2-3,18,CASSRTSGVGIRTDTQYF,TGCGCCAGCAGCAGGACTAGCGGGGTCGGCATCCGCACAGATACGCAGTATTTT
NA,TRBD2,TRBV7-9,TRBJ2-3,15,CASSLWRGGQDTQYF,TGTGCCAGCAGCTTGTGGCGGGGGGGCCAAGATACGCAGTATTTT
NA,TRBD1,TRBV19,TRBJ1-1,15,CASSSWTGGASEAFF,TGTGCCAGTAGTAGCTGGACAGGGGGCGCGTCTGAAGCTTTCTTT
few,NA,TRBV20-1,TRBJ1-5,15,CSARISRAASVPQHF,TGCAGTGCTAGAATTTCCCGGGCAGCCTCGGTCCCCCAGCATTTT
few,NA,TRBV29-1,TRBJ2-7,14,CTYLTGTSSYEQYF,TGCACCTATCTCACAGGGACGAGCTCCTACGAGCAGTACTTC
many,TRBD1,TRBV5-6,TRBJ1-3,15,CASSFTGGSGNTIYF,TGTGCCAGCAGCTTTACAGGGGGCTCTGGAAACACCATATATTTT
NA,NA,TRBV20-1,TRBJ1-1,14,CSAREGPPSSGAFF,TGCAGTGCTAGAGAAGGCCCCCCATCCTCAGGAGCTTTCTTT
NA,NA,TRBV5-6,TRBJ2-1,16,CASSVNFGSSLHEQFF,TGTGCCAGCAGCGTGAATTTCGGAAGTTCGCTGCATGAGCAGTTCTTC